The present T cell receptor beta chain was sequenced within a study of identical twins. Healthy Caucasians, and only they, were the donors. Study-level results: Models predicted too little out-of-frame TCR alpha sharing in monozygotic twins. Within beta out-of-frame sequences, the excess sharing observed between twins was weaker. Possibly, invariant MAIT and iNKT cells partly confounded zero-insertion analyses.

In regard to this clonotype: The antigen is not known.

TCRdb analysed the 5' RACE reads with MiXCR anew, one entry per CDR3 protein. The sample has about 920,000 distinct CDR3 sequences, over 9% seen once. The sample was also reused in another study, on yellow fever vaccine responses in identical twins.

The TCR sequence derives from a woman younger than 35 in good health. Sequencing was carried out using PBMCs.

In DNA, the CDR3 is TGCGCCAGCAGCCAAGTCCACGGGGCCACAGATACGCAGTATTTT. It specifies CASSQVHGATDTQYF. The J gene is TRBJ2-3, the V gene TRBV4-1; possibly TRBD1 or TRBD2 for D (5 bases each). Germline V CDR1 and CDR2: MGHRA, YSYEKL. Trimming cost V 1 base and J 2 bases, with 10 bases left between them. This CDR3 spans 15 amino acids.